The next 30 T cell receptor beta chains were all read from a single sample in a study of vaccination and CD4 T cells after COVID-19. The time point: late sampling 161 to 241 days after vaccination in a few convalescent patients. Sample treatment: roughly 11-day PBMC culture with coronavirus spike peptide pools or control peptides (ViraFEST assay). No antigens are known for them. An Oncomine TCR Beta short-read assay was used to sequence the DNA from cultured CD4+ T cells. TCRdb re-analysed the PCR reads in MiXCR, keeping a single row per CDR3 protein. The top ten clones hold roughly 4.1% of a sample with 20,000 to 30,000 distinct CDR3 sequences, roughly 41% of them seen once. The sequenced sample was CD4+ T cells from blood, cultured in vitro, obtained about 7 months after SARS-CoV-2 vaccination. Receptors originate from a human donor who had recovered from COVID-19.

V and J are TRBV15 and TRBJ2-7; D is uncertain. The CDR3 covers 16 residues. Deletions cut 1 base from V and 6 bases from J, with 19 bases between. The germline CDR1 and CDR2 sequences are LNHNV and YYDKDF (reference sequence). CDR3 bases: TGTGCCACCAGCAGAGTTAAGCGTTTCGAAATCGGCGAGCAGTACTTC. Its protein is CATSRVKRFEIGEQYF.

This clonotype was found a few times. The chain joins TRBV7-9 to TRBJ2-1; D remains unclear. Trimming pared 9 bases from V and 9 bases from J, leaving 12 bases between. Germline values: CDR1 SEHNR, CDR2 FQNEAQ (reference sequence). This CDR3 spans 11 amino acids. This chain's CDR3 is CASEIMPEQFF. CDR3 coding DNA: TGTGCCAGTGAGATCATGCCTGAGCAGTTCTTC.

This clonotype was picked up one time. V usage is TRBV20-1 and J usage is TRBJ2-5, with 11 bases fitting TRBD2. V shed 5 bases and J 2 bases; nucleotides not matched to a gene: 7. Germline loops: CDR1 DFQATT, CDR2 SNEGSKA (reference sequence). The CDR3 covers 15 residues. In nucleotides, the CDR3 is TGCAGTGCTGGAACGACTAGCGGGATACAAGAGACCCAGTACTTC. It codes for CSAGTTSGIQETQYF.

This clonotype came up a few times. This chain joins TRBV27 and TRBJ2-5; TRBD2 matches at 11 bases. This CDR3 spans 17 amino acids. Germline CDR1 and CDR2: MNHEY and SMNVEV (reference sequence). J was trimmed by 5 bases and V by 5 bases; bases with no gene match: 13. Here the CDR3 reads CASSVRVAGGPGETQYF. CDR3 nucleotide sequence: TGTGCCAGCAGTGTGCGCGTAGCGGGAGGGCCAGGGGAGACCCAGTACTTC.

This clonotype was seen only once. The rearrangement uses TRBV19 and TRBJ2-7; D is unclear. Germline lookup yields CDR1 LNHDA and CDR2 SQIVND (reference sequence). Trimming shortened V by 5 bases and J by 2 bases, and 10 bases separated the two germline ends. CDR3 length: 13 residues. In nucleotides, the CDR3 is TGTGCCAGTAGTTTGTTTTGGACCTACGAGCAGTACTTC. Protein product: CASSLFWTYEQYF.

The chain couples TRBV7-2 to TRBJ2-5; 7 bases map to TRBD2. Germline trimming cut 4 bases from V and 2 bases from J; bases unmatched to any gene: 16. The length of the CDR3 is 18 residues. Per germline, CDR1 SGHTA and CDR2 FQGNSA. Written as DNA, the CDR3 is TGTGCCAGCAGCTCCCGTCTACTAGCGAAGCATCCTCAAGAGACCCAGTACTTC. Protein sequence: CASSSRLLAKHPQETQYF. The full variable domain, completed using reference TRBV7-2 and TRBJ2-5, is GAGVSQSPSNKVTEKGKDVELRCDPISGHTALYWYRQSLGQGLEFLIYFQGNSAPDKSGLPSDRFSAERTGGSVSTLTIQRTQQEDSAVYLCASSSRLLAKHPQETQYFGPGTRLLVL.

The chain carries TRBV19 and TRBJ2-7, with 12 nucleotides matching TRBD2. V was clipped by 6 bases and J by 0 bases; unmatched bases: 0. In germline, CDR1 is LNHDA, CDR2 SQIVND (reference sequence). The CDR3 runs 14 residues. This CDR3 reads CASRTSGSSYEQYF. CDR3 DNA: TGTGCCAGTAGGACTAGCGGGAGCTCCTACGAGCAGTACTTC.

This chain links TRBV20-1 with TRBJ2-3; 13 bases line up with TRBD2. The CDR3 is 17 amino acids. Germline loops: CDR1 DFQATT, CDR2 SNEGSKA (reference sequence). Trimming cost V 6 bases and J 3 bases; bases outside gene matches: 12. CDR3: CSAAGRTSGSRTDTQYF. The CDR3 region has the DNA TGCAGTGCAGCCGGTAGGACTAGCGGGAGTAGGACAGATACGCAGTATTTT.

This clonotype was recorded once. This chain connects TRBV28 to TRBJ1-5; no clear D gene. The V gene lost 3 bases and the J gene lost 2 bases, with 11 bases spanning the gap. The germline V gene encodes CDR1 MDHEN and CDR2 SYDVKM. The CDR3 is 15 amino acids. The CDR3 protein is CASSFGETGNQPQHF. CDR3 bases: TGTGCCAGCAGTTTCGGAGAGACGGGCAATCAGCCCCAGCATTTT.

V usage is TRBV28 and J usage is TRBJ2-3; the match to TRBD1 covers 7 bases. V trimming: 5 bases; J trimming: 6 bases; junction bases outside the gene matches: 11. Germline V gene lookup returns CDR1 MDHEN and CDR2 SYDVKM. The CDR3 consists of 15 residues. The CDR3 sequence is CASSPTRTGSDTQYF. CDR3 coding DNA: TGTGCCAGCAGTCCCACGCGGACAGGTTCGGATACGCAGTATTTT.

The chain recombines TRBV19 with TRBJ2-1; D may be TRBD1 (5 bases). Germline V lookup: CDR1 LNHDA, CDR2 SQIVND (reference sequence). The CDR3 is made up of 13 amino acids. Trimming shortened V by 0 bases and J by 6 bases, and 6 bases separated the two germline ends. The CDR3 reads CASSIDRVNEQFF. The CDR3 nucleotides read TGTGCCAGTAGTATAGACAGGGTCAATGAGCAGTTCTTC.

V is TRBV20-1 and J is TRBJ2-7; 7 bases match TRBD1. J gave up 2 bases and V 3 bases, and 10 bases lay outside the gene matches. The CDR3 runs 15 residues. Germline V gives CDR1 DFQATT, CDR2 SNEGSKA (reference sequence). The CDR3 region is CSAREPAGGAYEQYF. The CDR3 DNA follows: TGCAGTGCTAGGGAGCCGGCAGGGGGAGCCTACGAGCAGTACTTC.

This clonotype has just a few counts. The chain recombines TRBV19 with TRBJ1-2; D is undetermined. The CDR3 length is 13 residues. Between the trimmed V and J ends, which lost 3 bases and 2 bases, there was a span of 7 bases. CDR1 is LNHDA, CDR2 SQIVND, per germline (reference sequence). The CDR3 coding sequence is TGTGCCAGTAGTATTGGGGTGAACTATGGCTACACCTTC. It encodes CASSIGVNYGYTF.

The rearrangement uses TRBV27 and TRBJ2-7; 14 nucleotides line up with TRBD2. The CDR3 loop spans 19 amino acids. V was clipped by 7 bases and J by 4 bases; unmatched bases: 18. Germline lookup yields CDR1 MNHEY and CDR2 SMNVEV (reference sequence). CDR3 nucleotides: TGTGCCAGCACTCACCGGCGGGGGGGGACTAGCGGGAGTTCGTACGAGCAGTACTTC. As protein: CASTHRRGGTSGSSYEQYF.

The chain joins TRBV28 to TRBJ1-2; D is unresolved. Germline V CDR1 and CDR2: MDHEN, SYDVKM. This CDR3 has 12 residues. V was pared by 3 bases and J by 5 bases, with 7 bases between. This CDR3 is CASSLTAYGYTF. CDR3 DNA sequence: TGTGCCAGCAGTTTGACCGCGTATGGCTACACCTTC.

This chain joins TRBV7-9 and TRBJ1-1; D ambiguous. Germline V gives CDR1 SEHNR, CDR2 FQNEAQ (reference sequence). Trimming shortened V by 8 bases and J by 6 bases, and 10 bases separated the two germline ends. The CDR3 sequence is 11 residues long. As DNA, the CDR3 is TGTGCCAGCGGGCGAAGTGCTGAAGCTTTCTTT. It is translated as CASGRSAEAFF.

This clonotype was observed a few times. This sequence joins TRBV7-2 and TRBJ2-5; D tentatively fits TRBD1 or TRBD2 (5 bases each). V lost 5 bases and J lost 11, with 15 bases in between. CDR3 length: 12 amino acids. Germline-derived CDR1 and CDR2 are SGHTA and FQGNSA. CDR3 nucleotide sequence: TGTGCCAGCAGCATCAGGGTGGGGGATCAGTACTTC. This codes for CASSIRVGDQYF. Complete variable domain (other parts from reference TRBV7-2 and TRBJ2-5): GAGVSQSPSNKVTEKGKDVELRCDPISGHTALYWYRQSLGQGLEFLIYFQGNSAPDKSGLPSDRFSAERTGGSVSTLTIQRTQQEDSAVYLCASSIRVGDQYFGPGTRLLVL.

The chain recombines TRBV20-1 with TRBJ2-5; D gene ambiguous. There are 13 residues in the CDR3. Trimming removed 6 bases from V and 2 bases from J, with 13 bases in between. Germline V gene sequence: CDR1 DFQATT, CDR2 SNEGSKA (reference sequence). As DNA, the CDR3 is TGCAGTGCCACGAAGCTTGGGCAAGAGACCCAGTACTTC. Protein: CSATKLGQETQYF.

This clonotype was recorded a few times. The chain employs TRBV6-1 and TRBJ2-7; 7 nucleotides match TRBD1. The CDR3 totals 15 residues. V lost 6 bases to trimming and J lost 0 bases; unmatched junction nucleotides: 8. Per germline, CDR1 MNHNS and CDR2 SASEGT. CDR3 residues: CASRSGTDVSYEQYF. CDR3 nucleotide sequence: TGTGCCAGCAGGTCCGGGACAGACGTCTCCTACGAGCAGTACTTC.

The chain has TRBV7-9 and TRBJ2-1; D gene unclear. Germline V gene sequence: CDR1 SEHNR, CDR2 FQNEAQ (reference sequence). CDR3 size: 14 residues. V gave up 1 base and J gave up 6 bases, with 10 bases separating them. The CDR3 sequence is CASSLVGGTNEQFF. The DNA for the CDR3 is TGTGCCAGCAGCTTAGTCGGCGGAACCAATGAGCAGTTCTTC.

This clonotype is termed medium-sized. The chain employs TRBV7-2 and TRBJ2-3; D unresolved. Germline V gene data show CDR1 as SGHTA and CDR2 as FQGNSA. This CDR3 is built from 15 residues. V lost 4 bases to trimming and J lost 2 bases, with 13 bases between them. The DNA for the CDR3 is TGTGCCAGCAGCTCCCTCGGGCGGAACACAGATACGCAGTATTTT. This encodes CASSSLGRNTDTQYF.

This chain links TRBV28 with TRBJ1-1; D call uncertain. The V and J ends lost 1 base and 1 base respectively, with 10 bases between them. CDR1 and CDR2 from the germline V gene are MDHEN and SYDVKM. This CDR3 has 15 amino acids. CDR3 sequence reads: CASSLLWAGNTEAFF. As DNA, the CDR3 is TGTGCCAGCAGTTTATTATGGGCAGGGAACACTGAAGCTTTCTTT.

The chain carries TRBV28 and TRBJ2-6, with D possibly being TRBD1 (7 bases). Trimming pared 5 bases from V and 0 bases from J, leaving 20 bases between. The CDR3 runs 19 residues. The V gene's germline CDR1 is MDHEN and CDR2 SYDVKM. The CDR3 sequence is CASSHYRGLTDSGANVLTF. As DNA, the CDR3 is TGTGCCAGCAGTCACTACAGGGGACTGACTGACTCTGGGGCCAACGTCCTGACTTTC.

The chain has TRBV7-6 and TRBJ1-5, with 7 nucleotides matching TRBD1. Germline trimming cut 1 base from V and 6 bases from J; bases unmatched to any gene: 6. This CDR3 has 15 amino acids. Germline V gene data show CDR1 as SGHVS and CDR2 as FNYEAQ. CDR3 region: CASSLGTGGGQPQHF. For the CDR3, the DNA is TGTGCCAGCAGCTTAGGGACAGGTGGCGGTCAGCCCCAGCATTTT.

This clonotype was observed a handful of times. The gene calls are TRBV19 and TRBJ2-5; D may be TRBD1 (5 bases). V was shortened by 4 bases and J by 2 bases, with 11 bases between the two germline ends. In germline, CDR1 is LNHDA, CDR2 SQIVND (reference sequence). This CDR3 region has 14 residues. This CDR3 is CASSKQGGQETQYF. In DNA form, the CDR3 reads TGTGCCAGTAGTAAGCAGGGTGGGCAAGAGACCCAGTACTTC. The complete variable domain, with remaining parts taken from reference TRBV19 and TRBJ2-5, reads DGGITQSPKYLFRKEGQNVTLSCEQNLNHDAMYWYRQDPGQGLRLIYYSQIVNDFQKGDIAEGYSVSREKKESFPLTVTSAQKNPTAFYLCASSKQGGQETQYFGPGTRLLVL.

The chain carries TRBV6-1 and TRBJ2-7, with D perhaps TRBD2 (5 bases). Germline CDR1 is MNHNS and CDR2 is SASEGT. Between the trimmed V and J ends, which lost 6 bases and 5 bases, there was a span of 14 bases. The CDR3 covers 13 residues. Here the CDR3 DNA reads TGTGCCAGCAGCACGGGGTTTGGGGACGAGCAGTACTTC. Translating it yields CASSTGFGDEQYF.

The genes are TRBV11-3 and TRBJ2-3, with 12 bases fitting TRBD2. There are 16 residues in the CDR3. Per germline, CDR1 SGHNT and CDR2 YENEEA. V shed 1 base and J 4 bases; nucleotides not matched to a gene: 3. The CDR3 region is CASSLATSGSADTQYF. Here the CDR3 DNA reads TGTGCCAGCAGCTTAGCGACTAGCGGGAGCGCAGATACGCAGTATTTT.

V and J are TRBV7-9 and TRBJ2-2; 10 bases are a match to TRBD1. This CDR3 spans 18 amino acids. Germline trimming cut 5 bases from V and 3 bases from J; bases unmatched to any gene: 12. Germline-derived CDR1 and CDR2 are SEHNR and FQNEAQ (reference sequence). For the CDR3, the DNA is TGTGCCAGCAGCCCTGGTTGGGACAGGGGTTTTCACACCGGGGAGCTGTTTTTT. It encodes CASSPGWDRGFHTGELFF.

The chain links TRBV15 to TRBJ2-1; no clear D gene. The germline V and J ends were trimmed by 1 base and 2 bases, with 9 bases remaining between them. The CDR3 consists of 15 residues. In germline, CDR1 is LNHNV, CDR2 YYDKDF (reference sequence). The CDR3 loop is CATSRVSRTYNEQFF. The DNA of the CDR3 is TGTGCCACCAGCAGAGTTAGCCGTACCTACAATGAGCAGTTCTTC.

This clonotype was detected a few times. The chain has TRBV27 and TRBJ2-5, with 11 bases fitting TRBD2. The CDR3 has 14 amino acids. Germline CDR1 and CDR2: MNHEY and SMNVEV (reference sequence). The V gene end was trimmed by 5 bases and the J gene end by 4 bases; junction bases not matched to a gene: 3. This CDR3 is CASSTLAGGETQYF. The CDR3 nucleotides are TGTGCCAGCAGTACGCTAGCGGGAGGAGAGACCCAGTACTTC.